The subject of this entry is one T cell receptor (beta chain). Everyone who took part was roughly 18 to 89 years old, and they came from roughly 25 US areas. Participant-reported clinical history was the basis for cohort assignment. The data belong to a study of blood T cell repertoires in COVID-19. Study at large: COVID-19 samples from acute and convalescent phases originated in the United States, Italy and Spain.

Germline-derived CDR1 and CDR2 are ENHRY and SYGVKD. This CDR3 is built from 19 residues. The J segment lost 0 bases and the V segment lost 10 bases, leaving 18 bases of the junction unmatched. Source study methods: Estimation of nucleated cell counts was performed using reference gene primer amplification. Repertoires were generated with immunoSEQ multiplex PCR, while TCRdb's copy carries only in-frame clones and drops some. The DNA was the basis for D and trimming; V, J and clone size are from that table. Of some 150,000 clones listed, 87% are singletons. The TCR was taken from a human donor with acute COVID-19. The donor label of this sample is uncertain. The rearrangement uses TRBV10-3 and TRBJ1-5; 10 bases line up with TRBD1. Specimen: PBMCs or T cells enriched from blood (not recorded which). CDR3 sequence (DNA): TGTGCCACCAGGAGTTCCGGGACAGGGGTAATGAATAGCAATCAGCCCCAGCATTTT. Its protein is CATRSSGTGVMNSNQPQHF.